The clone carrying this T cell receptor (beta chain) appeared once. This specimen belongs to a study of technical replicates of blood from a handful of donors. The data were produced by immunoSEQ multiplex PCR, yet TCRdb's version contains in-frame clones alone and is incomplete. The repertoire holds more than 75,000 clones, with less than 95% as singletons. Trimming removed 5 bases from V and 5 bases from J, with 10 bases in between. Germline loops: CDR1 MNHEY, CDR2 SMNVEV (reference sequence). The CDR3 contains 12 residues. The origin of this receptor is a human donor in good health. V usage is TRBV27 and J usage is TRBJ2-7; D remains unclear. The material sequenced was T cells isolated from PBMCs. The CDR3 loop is CASSHRVDEQYF. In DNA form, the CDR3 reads TGTGCCAGCAGTCACCGGGTGGACGAGCAGTACTTC.